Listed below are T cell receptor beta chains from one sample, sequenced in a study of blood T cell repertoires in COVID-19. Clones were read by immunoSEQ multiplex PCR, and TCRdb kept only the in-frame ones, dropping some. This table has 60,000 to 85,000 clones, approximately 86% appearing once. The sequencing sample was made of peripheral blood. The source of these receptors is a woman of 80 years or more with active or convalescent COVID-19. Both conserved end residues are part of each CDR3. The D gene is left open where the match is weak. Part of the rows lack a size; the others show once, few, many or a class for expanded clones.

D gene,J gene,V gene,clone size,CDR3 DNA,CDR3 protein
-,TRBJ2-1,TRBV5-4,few,TGTGCCAGCAGCTTTAGCAATGAGCAGTTCTTC,CASSFSNEQFF
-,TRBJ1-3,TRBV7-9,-,TGTGCCAGCAAGGGGTCTGGAAACACCATATATTTT,CASKGSGNTIYF
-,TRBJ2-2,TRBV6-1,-,TGTGCCAGCAGTGAGCGAGGGCGCACCGGGGAGCTGTTTTTT,CASSERGRTGELFF
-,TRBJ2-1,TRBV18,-,TGTGCCAGCTCAGCAAATCGATCTAGAAGCAATGAGCAGTTCTTC,CASSANRSRSNEQFF
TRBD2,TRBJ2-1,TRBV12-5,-,TGTGCTAGTGGTTCCTTCATTAGCGGGGGGCCTTACAATGAGCAGTTCTTC,CASGSFISGGPYNEQFF
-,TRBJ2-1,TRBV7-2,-,TGTGCCAGCAGCTTAGCGGGGGACAACAATGAGCAGTTCTTC,CASSLAGDNNEQFF
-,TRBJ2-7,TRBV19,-,TGTGCCAGTAGCCCGACCGGGGGTGGGAACGAGCAGTACTTC,CASSPTGGGNEQYF
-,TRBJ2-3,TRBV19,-,TGTGCCAGTAGTACGACTGGCACAGATACGCAGTATTTT,CASSTTGTDTQYF
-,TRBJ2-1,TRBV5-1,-,TGCGCCAGCAGCAGCCTGGACACCTACAATGAGCAGTTCTTC,CASSSLDTYNEQFF
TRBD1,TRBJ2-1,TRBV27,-,TGTGCCAGCAGTTTATACCATAACAGGGGGTCCTACAATGAGCAGTTCTTC,CASSLYHNRGSYNEQFF
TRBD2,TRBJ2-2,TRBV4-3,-,TGCGCCAGCAGCCAAGTGACTAGCACAACGAACACCGGGGAGCTGTTTTTT,CASSQVTSTTNTGELFF
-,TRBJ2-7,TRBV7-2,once,TGTGCCAGCAGCTCAGCCCCATACGGAGACTACGAGCAGTACTTC,CASSSAPYGDYEQYF
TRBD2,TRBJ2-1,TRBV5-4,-,TGTGCCAGCAGTATGCTAGCGGGAGGGCCTAATGAGCAGTTCTTC,CASSMLAGGPNEQFF
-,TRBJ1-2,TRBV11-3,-,TGTGCCAGCAGCTTAGGGTCCGGACTCCCTAACTATGGCTACACCTTC,CASSLGSGLPNYGYTF
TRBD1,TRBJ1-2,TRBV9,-,TGTGCCAGCAGCTCCAGGACAGGGGGTAACTATGGCTACACCTTC,CASSSRTGGNYGYTF
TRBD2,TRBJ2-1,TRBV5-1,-,TGCGCCAGCAGCGGAAGCGGGGGGGTTTTAAATGAGCAGTTCTTC,CASSGSGGVLNEQFF
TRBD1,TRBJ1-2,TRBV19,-,TGTGCCAGTAGTGTACTCCCGGGACAGGGACAGTATGGCTACACCTTC,CASSVLPGQGQYGYTF
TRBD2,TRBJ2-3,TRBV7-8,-,TGTGCCAGCATCATGGAGCGGGAGTCAGATACGCAGTATTTT,CASIMERESDTQYF
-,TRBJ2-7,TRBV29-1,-,TGCAGCGTTGGCAAGGACAGACCGCCCTACGAGCAGTACTTC,CSVGKDRPPYEQYF
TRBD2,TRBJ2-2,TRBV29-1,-,TGCAGCGCCGCCGGGACTAGCCGAGGACTCGGGGAGCTGTTTTTT,CSAAGTSRGLGELFF
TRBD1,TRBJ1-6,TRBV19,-,TGTGCCAGTAGTGGTTCCGGGACAGGGCGATCACCCCTCCACTTT,CASSGSGTGRSPLHF
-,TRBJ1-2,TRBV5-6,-,TGTGCCAGCAGCTTCTTTTCCAGTACCGCATATGGCTACACCTTC,CASSFFSSTAYGYTF
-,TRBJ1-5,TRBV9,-,TGTGCCAGCAGCCAGATCTTACACAGGTGGCGGCAGCCCCAGCATTTT,CASSQILHRWRQPQHF
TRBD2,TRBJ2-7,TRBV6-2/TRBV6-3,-,TGTGCCAGCAGACCTGGGACTAGCTCAGAGCAGTACTTC,CASRPGTSSEQYF
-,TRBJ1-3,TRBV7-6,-,TGTGCCAGCAGCTTACCGGGGTCGGGAAACACCATATATTTT,CASSLPGSGNTIYF
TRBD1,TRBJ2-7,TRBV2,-,TGTGCCAGCAGTGAGAGGGGGCTTTCGCTCTACGAGCAGTACTTC,CASSERGLSLYEQYF
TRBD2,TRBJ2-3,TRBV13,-,TGTGCCAGCAGCTCAGGACTAGCGGGGCCCCCCCATACGCAGTATTTT,CASSSGLAGPPHTQYF
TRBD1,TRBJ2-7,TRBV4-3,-,TGCGCCAGCAGCCAGTCAGGGGGCGTGGGACAGTACTTC,CASSQSGGVGQYF
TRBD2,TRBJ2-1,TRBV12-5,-,TGTGCTAGTGGCCTCCGCGGACTAGCGGGAGCGCACGAGCAGTTCTTC,CASGLRGLAGAHEQFF
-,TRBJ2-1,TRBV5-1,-,TGCGCCAGCAGCTTGCGGCAGGGGGGCGTCAATGAGCAGTTCTTC,CASSLRQGGVNEQFF
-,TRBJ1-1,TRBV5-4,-,TGTGCCAGCAGCTTACGAGGAAACACTGAAGCTTTCTTT,CASSLRGNTEAFF
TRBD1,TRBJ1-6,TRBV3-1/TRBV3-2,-,TGTGCCAGCAGCCTAATTGACAGGGCATCACCCCTCCACTTT,CASSLIDRASPLHF
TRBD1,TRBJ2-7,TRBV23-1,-,TGCGCCAGCAGTCAATCTTCGGACAGGGAGCTGAGGGAGCAGTACTTC,CASSQSSDRELREQYF
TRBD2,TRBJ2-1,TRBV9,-,TGTGCCAGCAGCGACCCGGGACTAGCGGGGGGCAATGAGCAGTTCTTC,CASSDPGLAGGNEQFF
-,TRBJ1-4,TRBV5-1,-,TGCGCCAGCAGCTCACAACCTCCTGGGAGTCGGGTCTCCGAAAAACTGTTTTTT,CASSSQPPGSRVSEKLFF
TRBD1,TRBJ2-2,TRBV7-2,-,TGTGCCAGCAAACCCCGGGACAGGGATAACACCGGGGAGCTGTTTTTT,CASKPRDRDNTGELFF
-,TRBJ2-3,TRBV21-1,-,TGTGCCAGCAGCAAGGACTGCACAGATACGCAGTATTTT,CASSKDCTDTQYF
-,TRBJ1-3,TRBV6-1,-,TGTGCCAGCAGTGAAGCAGGCGGGTCTGGAAACACCATATATTTT,CASSEAGGSGNTIYF
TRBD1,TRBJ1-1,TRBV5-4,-,TGTGCCAGCAGCTCGGGACAGACCATGAACACTGAAGCTTTCTTT,CASSSGQTMNTEAFF
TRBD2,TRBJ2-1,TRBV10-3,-,TGTGCCATCAGTGATTCCAACCTAGCGGGTCTGGCGTATGAGCAGTTCTTC,CAISDSNLAGLAYEQFF
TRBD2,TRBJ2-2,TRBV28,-,TGTGCCACTAGCGGGGGCACTAACACCGGGGAGCTGTTTTTT,CATSGGTNTGELFF